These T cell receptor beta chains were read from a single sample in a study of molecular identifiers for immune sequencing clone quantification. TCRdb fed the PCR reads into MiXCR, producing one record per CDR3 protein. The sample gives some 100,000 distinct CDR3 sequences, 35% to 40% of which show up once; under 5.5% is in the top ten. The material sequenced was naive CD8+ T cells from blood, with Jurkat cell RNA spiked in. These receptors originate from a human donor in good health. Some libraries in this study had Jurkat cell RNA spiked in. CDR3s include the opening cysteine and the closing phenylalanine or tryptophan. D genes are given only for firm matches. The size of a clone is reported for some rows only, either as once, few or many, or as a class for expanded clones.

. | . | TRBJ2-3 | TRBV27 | CASSYFLNTDTQYF | TGTGCCAGCAGTTATTTTCTTAACACAGATACGCAGTATTTT
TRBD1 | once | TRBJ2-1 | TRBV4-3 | CASSQAGTGVYNEQFF | TGCGCCAGCAGCCAAGCCGGGACAGGGGTTTACAATGAGCAGTTCTTC
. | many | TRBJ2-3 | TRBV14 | CASSHETSRDTQYF | TGTGCCAGCAGCCATGAGACTTCTCGGGATACGCAGTATTTT
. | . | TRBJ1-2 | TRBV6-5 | CASRPGRINYGYTF | TGTGCCAGCAGACCGGGGCGCATTAACTATGGCTACACCTTC
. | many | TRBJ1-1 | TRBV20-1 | CSASSGINTEAFF | TGCAGTGCTAGTTCGGGGATCAACACTGAAGCTTTCTTT
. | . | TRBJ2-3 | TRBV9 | CASSAVPAPTTDTQYF | TGTGCCAGCAGCGCCGTACCAGCCCCAACAACCGATACGCAGTATTTT
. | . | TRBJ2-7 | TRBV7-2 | CASSLLGERAYEQYF | TGTGCCAGCAGCTTATTAGGGGAGCGGGCCTACGAGCAGTACTTC
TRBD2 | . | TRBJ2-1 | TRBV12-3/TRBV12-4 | CASSASGTPDNEQFF | TGTGCCAGCAGCGCTAGCGGGACCCCGGACAATGAGCAGTTCTTC
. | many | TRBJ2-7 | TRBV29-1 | CSVEDPGQGIGYEQYF | TGCAGCGTTGAAGACCCTGGGCAGGGCATCGGCTACGAGCAGTACTTC
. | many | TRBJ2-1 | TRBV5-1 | CASSLRPDSTYNEQFF | TGCGCCAGCAGCTTAAGGCCCGACTCTACCTACAATGAGCAGTTCTTC
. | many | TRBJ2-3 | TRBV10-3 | CATGHDLPQYF | TGTGCCACCGGTCACGACCTACCGCAGTATTTT
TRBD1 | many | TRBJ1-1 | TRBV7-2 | CASSSGQGASEAFF | TGTGCCAGCAGCTCGGGACAGGGGGCGTCTGAAGCTTTCTTT
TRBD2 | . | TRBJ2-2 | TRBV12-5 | CASGFTSGRAGELFF | TGTGCTAGTGGCTTCACTAGCGGGAGGGCCGGGGAGCTGTTTTTT
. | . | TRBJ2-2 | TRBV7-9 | CASSFRLDNTGELFF | TGTGCCAGCAGCTTTAGACTAGACAACACCGGGGAGCTGTTTTTT
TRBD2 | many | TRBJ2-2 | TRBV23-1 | CASSQAGVTTGELFF | TGCGCCAGCAGTCAAGCGGGGGTTACGACCGGGGAGCTGTTTTTT
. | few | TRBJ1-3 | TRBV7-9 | CASSLDRWGPGNTIYF | TGTGCCAGCAGCTTGGACCGCTGGGGGCCTGGAAACACCATATATTTT
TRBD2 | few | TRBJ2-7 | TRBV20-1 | CSASLLRGRTTYEQYF | TGCAGTGCTAGCCTGCTCCGCGGGAGGACAACCTACGAGCAGTACTTC
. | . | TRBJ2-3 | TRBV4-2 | CASSPLWRAATDTQYF | TGTGCCAGCAGCCCCTTATGGAGAGCAGCCACAGATACGCAGTATTTT
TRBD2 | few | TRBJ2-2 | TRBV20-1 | CSARGAGTSGNPINTGELFF | TGCAGTGCTAGAGGGGCCGGGACTAGCGGGAACCCAATAAACACCGGGGAGCTGTTTTTT
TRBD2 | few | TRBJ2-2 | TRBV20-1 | CTGLAGTGELFF | TGCACCGGACTAGCGGGAACCGGGGAGCTGTTTTTT
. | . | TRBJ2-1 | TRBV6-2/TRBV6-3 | CASSLSFDEQFF | TGTGCCAGCAGTTTATCATTTGATGAGCAGTTCTTC
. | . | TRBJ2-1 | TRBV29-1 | CSVDGGLNEQFF | TGCAGCGTTGACGGCGGTTTAAATGAGCAGTTCTTC
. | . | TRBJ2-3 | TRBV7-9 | CASSSPYGQSNQWGTQYF | TGTGCCAGCAGCTCTCCCTACGGGCAGTCTAACCAGTGGGGAACGCAGTATTTT